These T cell receptor beta chains were read from a single sample in a study of Ad26.COV2.S vaccination and SARS-CoV-2 variants. Libraries were prepared by immunoSEQ multiplex PCR; TCRdb keeps only in-frame clonotypes and omits some of them. The sample has a few hundred thousand clones; around 90% are singletons. Source: peripheral blood, taken in a trial of Ad26.COV2.S vaccine versus placebo. The receptor source for this set is a person aged 18-65 years who received the Ad26.COV2.S COVID-19 vaccine or a placebo. CDR3s include the opening cysteine and the closing phenylalanine or tryptophan. A D gene is named only where the DNA matches it firmly. The size of a clone is reported for some rows only, either as once, few or many, or as a class for expanded clones.

CDR3 protein: CASSLAGGRDNEKLFF; CDR3 DNA: TGTGCCAGCAGCTTGGCTGGGGGTCGGGATAATGAAAAACTGTTTTTT; J gene: TRBJ1-4; clone size: once; CDR3 length: 16; V gene: TRBV5-4; D gene: .
CDR3 protein: CATSPSPKGVSTGELFF; CDR3 DNA: TGTGCCACCAGCCCTTCACCCAAGGGGGTTAGCACCGGGGAGCTGTTTTTT; J gene: TRBJ2-2; clone size: .; CDR3 length: 17; V gene: TRBV15; D gene: .
CDR3 protein: CASSQVQGGITEAFF; CDR3 DNA: TGCGCCAGCAGCCAAGTTCAGGGGGGGATCACTGAAGCTTTCTTT; J gene: TRBJ1-1; clone size: .; CDR3 length: 15; V gene: TRBV4-3; D gene: TRBD1
CDR3 protein: CASSLVSRGLTEAFF; CDR3 DNA: TGTGCCAGCAGCTTAGTTAGCAGGGGTCTTACTGAAGCTTTCTTT; J gene: TRBJ1-1; clone size: .; CDR3 length: 15; V gene: TRBV11-2; D gene: .
CDR3 protein: CASSSTGVFSGNTIYF; CDR3 DNA: TGCGCCAGCAGCTCTACAGGGGTTTTCTCTGGAAACACCATATATTTT; J gene: TRBJ1-3; clone size: few; CDR3 length: 16; V gene: TRBV5-1; D gene: TRBD1
CDR3 protein: CAWSLGTATEAFF; CDR3 DNA: TGTGCCTGGAGTTTAGGAACAGCCACTGAAGCTTTCTTT; J gene: TRBJ1-1; clone size: .; CDR3 length: 13; V gene: TRBV30; D gene: .
CDR3 protein: CAWRVDSWYGYTF; CDR3 DNA: TGTGCCTGGAGGGTGGATTCTTGGTATGGCTACACCTTC; J gene: TRBJ1-2; clone size: .; CDR3 length: 13; V gene: TRBV30; D gene: .
CDR3 protein: CASRMGAGNEQFF; CDR3 DNA: TGTGCCAGCAGGATGGGGGCGGGGAATGAGCAGTTCTTC; J gene: TRBJ2-1; clone size: .; CDR3 length: 13; V gene: TRBV12-3/TRBV12-4; D gene: .
CDR3 protein: CASSQGYGGAEAFF; CDR3 DNA: TGTGCCAGCAGCCAAGGATATGGAGGGGCTGAAGCTTTCTTT; J gene: TRBJ1-1; clone size: .; CDR3 length: 14; V gene: TRBV3-1/TRBV3-2; D gene: .
CDR3 protein: CASSYRLDVYNEQFF; CDR3 DNA: TGTGCCAGCAGTTACAGACTAGATGTCTACAATGAGCAGTTCTTC; J gene: TRBJ2-1; clone size: .; CDR3 length: 15; V gene: TRBV6-6; D gene: .
CDR3 protein: CATSDLTGELFF; CDR3 DNA: TGTGCCACCAGTGACTTGACCGGGGAGCTGTTTTTT; J gene: TRBJ2-2; clone size: .; CDR3 length: 12; V gene: TRBV24-1; D gene: .
CDR3 protein: CASSSLGGQADYGYTF; CDR3 DNA: TGTGCCAGCTCCAGTTTGGGGGGGCAGGCGGACTATGGCTACACCTTC; J gene: TRBJ1-2; clone size: .; CDR3 length: 16; V gene: TRBV18; D gene: .
CDR3 protein: CASSPGQGLPPYEQYF; CDR3 DNA: TGTGCTAGCAGCCCGGGACAGGGGTTACCCCCTTACGAGCAGTACTTC; J gene: TRBJ2-7; clone size: .; CDR3 length: 16; V gene: TRBV7-7; D gene: TRBD1
CDR3 protein: CASSFTPGKTYEQYF; CDR3 DNA: TGTGCCAGCAGCTTTACTCCGGGCAAAACCTACGAGCAGTACTTC; J gene: TRBJ2-7; clone size: .; CDR3 length: 15; V gene: TRBV6-2/TRBV6-3; D gene: .
CDR3 protein: CASSQELRSSYEQYF; CDR3 DNA: TGCGCCAGCAGCCAAGAGCTCAGGAGCTCCTACGAGCAGTACTTC; J gene: TRBJ2-7; clone size: .; CDR3 length: 15; V gene: TRBV4-3; D gene: .
CDR3 protein: CASSWRMNTEAFF; CDR3 DNA: TGTGCCAGCAGCTGGCGCATGAACACTGAAGCTTTCTTT; J gene: TRBJ1-1; clone size: .; CDR3 length: 13; V gene: TRBV7-6; D gene: .
CDR3 protein: CASSQYRQGTYEQYF; CDR3 DNA: TGTGCCAGCAGCCAATATCGGCAGGGCACCTACGAGCAGTACTTC; J gene: TRBJ2-7; clone size: .; CDR3 length: 15; V gene: TRBV14; D gene: .
CDR3 protein: CASSQDIQGVHQPQHF; CDR3 DNA: TGCGCCAGCAGCCAAGACATCCAGGGGGTACATCAGCCCCAGCATTTT; J gene: TRBJ1-5; clone size: once; CDR3 length: 16; V gene: TRBV4-3; D gene: TRBD1
CDR3 protein: CASSQGIGSNQPQHF; CDR3 DNA: TGTGCCAGCAGTCAGGGGATTGGCAGCAATCAGCCCCAGCATTTT; J gene: TRBJ1-5; clone size: .; CDR3 length: 15; V gene: TRBV7-2; D gene: .
CDR3 protein: CASSPSVRTDTQYF; CDR3 DNA: TGTGCCAGCAGCCCCTCAGTGCGGACAGATACGCAGTATTTT; J gene: TRBJ2-3; clone size: .; CDR3 length: 14; V gene: TRBV4-2; D gene: .
CDR3 protein: CATSRDKSRGTQYF; CDR3 DNA: TGTGCCACCAGCAGAGATAAGAGCCGGGGGACCCAGTACTTC; J gene: TRBJ2-5; clone size: .; CDR3 length: 14; V gene: TRBV15; D gene: .
CDR3 protein: CASSQVGSGFVGYTF; CDR3 DNA: TGCGCCAGCAGCCAAGTCGGTTCCGGGTTTGTTGGCTACACCTTC; J gene: TRBJ1-2; clone size: .; CDR3 length: 15; V gene: TRBV4-1; D gene: .
CDR3 protein: CAISESDSRYF; CDR3 DNA: TGTGCCATCAGTGAGTCGGATTCTCGGTATTTT; J gene: TRBJ2-3; clone size: .; CDR3 length: 11; V gene: TRBV10-3; D gene: .
CDR3 protein: CASSFPGQLAKNIQYF; CDR3 DNA: TGTGCCAGCAGCTTCCCCGGACAGCTAGCCAAAAACATTCAGTACTTC; J gene: TRBJ2-4; clone size: .; CDR3 length: 16; V gene: TRBV5-4; D gene: .
CDR3 protein: CASSLRGPPGTEAFF; CDR3 DNA: TGTGCCAGCAGTCTCAGGGGGCCCCCTGGCACTGAAGCTTTCTTT; J gene: TRBJ1-1; clone size: once; CDR3 length: 15; V gene: TRBV27; D gene: TRBD1
CDR3 protein: CASSQSRDQPQHF; CDR3 DNA: TGTGCCAGCAGCCAATCCCGGGATCAGCCCCAGCATTTT; J gene: TRBJ1-5; clone size: .; CDR3 length: 13; V gene: TRBV16; D gene: .
CDR3 protein: CASSKAGTSYEQYF; CDR3 DNA: TGTGCCAGCAGCAAAGCCGGGACCTCCTACGAGCAGTACTTC; J gene: TRBJ2-7; clone size: .; CDR3 length: 14; V gene: TRBV7-8; D gene: .
CDR3 protein: CATSEGSHYNEQFF; CDR3 DNA: TGTGCCACCAGTGAGGGGAGCCACTACAATGAGCAGTTCTTC; J gene: TRBJ2-1; clone size: .; CDR3 length: 14; V gene: TRBV24-1; D gene: .
CDR3 protein: CASSHGTASYEQYF; CDR3 DNA: TGCGCCAGCAGCCACGGGACTGCCTCCTACGAGCAGTACTTC; J gene: TRBJ2-7; clone size: .; CDR3 length: 14; V gene: TRBV4-1; D gene: .
CDR3 protein: CASSLTPPGDTYNEQFF; CDR3 DNA: TGTGCCAGCAGCTTAACCCCTCCGGGGGATACCTACAATGAGCAGTTCTTC; J gene: TRBJ2-1; clone size: .; CDR3 length: 17; V gene: TRBV7-3; D gene: .
CDR3 protein: CASSWGREQFF; CDR3 DNA: TGCGCCAGCAGTTGGGGTCGTGAGCAGTTCTTC; J gene: TRBJ2-1; clone size: .; CDR3 length: 11; V gene: TRBV5-1; D gene: .
CDR3 protein: CSASHQETQYF; CDR3 DNA: TGCAGTGCTAGTCACCAAGAGACCCAGTACTTC; J gene: TRBJ2-5; clone size: many; CDR3 length: 11; V gene: TRBV20-1; D gene: .
CDR3 protein: CASSATGTAGNTIYF; CDR3 DNA: TGTGCCAGCAGCGCAACAGGGACCGCTGGAAACACCATATATTTT; J gene: TRBJ1-3; clone size: few; CDR3 length: 15; V gene: TRBV3-1/TRBV3-2; D gene: .
CDR3 protein: CAWSGGTGQQYF; CDR3 DNA: TGTGCCTGGAGTGGCGGGACTGGCCAGCAGTACTTC; J gene: TRBJ2-7; clone size: .; CDR3 length: 12; V gene: TRBV30; D gene: .
CDR3 protein: CAYTWGATYQETQYF; CDR3 DNA: TGTGCCTATACTTGGGGCGCAACTTACCAAGAGACCCAGTACTTC; J gene: TRBJ2-5; clone size: .; CDR3 length: 15; V gene: TRBV30; D gene: .
CDR3 protein: CASSPNDSYEQYF; CDR3 DNA: TGTGCCAGCAGTCCTAACGACAGCTACGAGCAGTACTTC; J gene: TRBJ2-7; clone size: few; CDR3 length: 13; V gene: TRBV27; D gene: .
CDR3 protein: CASSLRPGQGRSTEAFF; CDR3 DNA: TGTGCCAGCAGCTTGAGACCGGGACAGGGGAGGTCCACTGAAGCTTTCTTT; J gene: TRBJ1-1; clone size: .; CDR3 length: 17; V gene: TRBV5-5; D gene: TRBD1
CDR3 protein: CASSLDFQGVGMNTEAFF; CDR3 DNA: TGTGCCAGCAGCTTAGATTTTCAGGGGGTGGGGATGAACACTGAAGCTTTCTTT; J gene: TRBJ1-1; clone size: .; CDR3 length: 18; V gene: TRBV11-2; D gene: TRBD1
CDR3 protein: CASSLSNRDILNTGELFF; CDR3 DNA: TGTGCCAGCAGTTTATCGAACCGGGACATTCTGAACACCGGGGAGCTGTTTTTT; J gene: TRBJ2-2; clone size: .; CDR3 length: 18; V gene: TRBV27; D gene: .
CDR3 protein: CASSIVLSGIYGYTF; CDR3 DNA: TGTGCCAGTAGTATAGTTTTATCAGGGATCTATGGCTACACCTTC; J gene: TRBJ1-2; clone size: .; CDR3 length: 15; V gene: TRBV19; D gene: .
CDR3 protein: CASSFAGSPGELFF; CDR3 DNA: TGCGCCAGCAGCTTTGCAGGGAGTCCAGGGGAGCTGTTTTTT; J gene: TRBJ2-2; clone size: .; CDR3 length: 14; V gene: TRBV5-1; D gene: .
CDR3 protein: CASSHVAGGMYQETQYF; CDR3 DNA: TGTGCCAGCAGCCATGTAGCGGGAGGCATGTACCAAGAGACCCAGTACTTC; J gene: TRBJ2-5; clone size: .; CDR3 length: 17; V gene: TRBV3-1/TRBV3-2; D gene: TRBD2
CDR3 protein: CASSRGIGEGDYGYTF; CDR3 DNA: TGTGCCAGCAGCCGAGGTATTGGGGAAGGGGACTATGGCTACACCTTC; J gene: TRBJ1-2; clone size: .; CDR3 length: 16; V gene: TRBV3-1/TRBV3-2; D gene: .
CDR3 protein: CASSPAGSIPIPQETQYF; CDR3 DNA: TGTGCTAGCAGCCCGGCCGGGTCCATTCCTATCCCTCAAGAGACCCAGTACTTC; J gene: TRBJ2-5; clone size: .; CDR3 length: 18; V gene: TRBV7-7; D gene: .
CDR3 protein: CASSSPARGTEAFF; CDR3 DNA: TGTGCCAGCAGCTCTCCCGCCAGGGGCACTGAAGCTTTCTTT; J gene: TRBJ1-1; clone size: few; CDR3 length: 14; V gene: TRBV9; D gene: .
CDR3 protein: CAIEGVGATEAFF; CDR3 DNA: TGTGCCATCGAGGGGGTCGGGGCCACTGAAGCTTTCTTT; J gene: TRBJ1-1; clone size: .; CDR3 length: 13; V gene: TRBV10-3; D gene: .
CDR3 protein: CAWTGGHGELFF; CDR3 DNA: TGTGCCTGGACAGGGGGTCACGGGGAGCTGTTTTTT; J gene: TRBJ2-2; clone size: .; CDR3 length: 12; V gene: TRBV30; D gene: TRBD1
CDR3 protein: CASSDWDLDGYTF; CDR3 DNA: TGTGCCAGCAGTGATTGGGACCTCGATGGCTACACCTTC; J gene: TRBJ1-2; clone size: .; CDR3 length: 13; V gene: TRBV25-1; D gene: .
CDR3 protein: CASSPGQGADGYTF; CDR3 DNA: TGTGCCAGCAGCCCGGGACAGGGGGCGGACGGCTACACCTTC; J gene: TRBJ1-2; clone size: once; CDR3 length: 14; V gene: TRBV7-6; D gene: TRBD1
CDR3 protein: CASNDNSYNEQFF; CDR3 DNA: TGTGCCAGCAATGACAACTCCTACAATGAGCAGTTCTTC; J gene: TRBJ2-1; clone size: .; CDR3 length: 13; V gene: TRBV12-3/TRBV12-4; D gene: .
CDR3 protein: CASSRGFDRDRWGEKLFF; CDR3 DNA: TGTGCCAGCAGCCGAGGATTCGATCGGGACAGGTGGGGTGAAAAACTGTTTTTT; J gene: TRBJ1-4; clone size: .; CDR3 length: 18; V gene: TRBV3-1/TRBV3-2; D gene: TRBD1
CDR3 protein: CASSQVVLSTGELFF; CDR3 DNA: TGCGCCAGCAGCCAAGTAGTGTTGAGCACCGGGGAGCTGTTTTTT; J gene: TRBJ2-2; clone size: .; CDR3 length: 15; V gene: TRBV4-3; D gene: .
CDR3 protein: CASSPGTSYTDTQYF; CDR3 DNA: TGTGCCAGCAGCCCCGGGACTAGCTACACAGATACGCAGTATTTT; J gene: TRBJ2-3; clone size: .; CDR3 length: 15; V gene: TRBV7-9; D gene: TRBD2
CDR3 protein: CASSLQGANYNEQFF; CDR3 DNA: TGTGCCAGCAGCTTGCAGGGGGCGAACTACAATGAGCAGTTCTTC; J gene: TRBJ2-1; clone size: .; CDR3 length: 15; V gene: TRBV5-6; D gene: TRBD1
CDR3 protein: CASSSGGSTYEQYF; CDR3 DNA: TGTGCCAGCAGCTCGGGGGGATCCACCTACGAGCAGTACTTC; J gene: TRBJ2-7; clone size: .; CDR3 length: 14; V gene: TRBV5-4; D gene: TRBD2
CDR3 protein: CASSDMGQPQHF; CDR3 DNA: TGTGCCAGCAGTGATATGGGTCAGCCCCAGCATTTT; J gene: TRBJ1-5; clone size: .; CDR3 length: 12; V gene: TRBV2; D gene: .